This T cell receptor (beta chain) was retrieved from a study of beta chain features in type 1 diabetes (dated by TCRdb to 2016 to 2018). Study-level background: Mean age, gender distribution, total cell number and subset yield were not different between patients and healthy donors. In the study, TCRB repertoires of sorted circulating CD4+ T cell subsets from recently diagnosed type 1 diabetes patients were compared with those of matched healthy donors. Regulatory and stem cell-like memory subsets were isolated from only 8 patients and roughly 8 healthy donors, whereas naive and central memory subsets came from all 30 or so donors. A total of roughly 100 million sorted cells were examined across all samples, and RNA yield correlated strongly with the number of cells per subset.

What the study reported, not specific to this receptor: Fewer insertions and more nucleotide deletions at VDJ recombination sites were observed in patients with type 1 diabetes, implying thymic rearrangement abnormalities. Because cDNA rather than genomic DNA was sequenced, highly expressing activated cells could have been over-represented, although no difference in activation and CD3 levels was found between groups. Because small numbers of individuals were included in the HLA sub-analyses, any influence of HLA type on TCRB rearrangement was left unresolved. Naive, central memory and regulatory TCRB repertoires appeared to be more alike among patients than among healthy donors. In all four CD4+ subsets, TCRB CDR3 length was moderately but significantly shorter in type 1 diabetes patients. Shorter templates might be favored by PCR, yet because patient and control samples were amplified and corrected together, any such skew would affect both groups equally.

All of the isolated RNA was reverse transcribed with the High Capacity cDNA Reverse Transcription Kit, so expressed TCRB transcripts were sequenced. For stem cell-like memory T cell samples, survey-depth immunoSEQ sequencing was used, averaging approximately 1 million total reads per sample. Sorted cells were lysed in RLT buffer, and RNA was extracted using DNase-treated RNeasy Micro or Mini kits according to cell number. To prevent cross-contamination, every cell subset was processed on its own, while patient and healthy donor samples were processed together. TCRB sequences were amplified from cDNA with the immunoSEQ multiplex PCR, producing 87-bp fragments spanning the CDR3 region. Sequencing of the amplicons was done on the Illumina HiSeq platform. The study's processing was this. Synthetic template baselines were used to correct PCR bias computationally, reads within Hamming distance 2 were collapsed together, and singletons that could not be merged were discarded. Reads were aligned to IMGT to assign V, D and J genes, CDR3 length, and insertions or deletions at six rearrangement sites. Within each subset, clonotype counts were normalized to the number of sorted cells before true diversity and Gini coefficients were calculated with the tcR R package. The overlap coefficient, calculated on TCRB nucleotide sequences, was used to quantify repertoire sharing. TCRdb retrieved this table from immuneACCESS and kept in-frame rearrangements only. Not all clones are present; in checked studies, unresolved V genes account for under half, and no reason is known for the remainder. D and trimming were read from the DNA, whereas the V and J calls and clone size are those reported in that table. The sample contains about 25,000 clones, 55% to 70% of them found a single time. The ten largest clones add up to roughly 1.1% of the sample.

Each donor gave one peripheral blood draw, averaging approximately 0.11 L, which was collected into heparinised tubes. Naive, central memory, regulatory and stem cell-like memory CD4+ T cells were sorted on a BD FACSAria II using a panel including CD45RO, CCR7, CD25, CD127, CD95 and CD27. Every sorted population had a purity above 98%. PBMCs were separated immediately by Lymphoprep density gradient centrifugation and were stained directly, without being cultured. So that batch effects would be minimized, each experiment stained and sorted samples in pairs, pairing one healthy donor with one patient. Remarks on this clone: The target of this receptor is not known. No per-base quality is available; no much larger clone lies one base away.

The CDR3 numbers 13 residues from cysteine through phenylalanine. Kept here is only the CDR3 DNA, which spans 39 bases and is read in frame from base 1. V lost 7 bases and J lost 7 bases, and the count of bases not matched to a germline gene is 7. CDR1 and CDR2 are drawn from the germline V gene: MNHEY, SVGAGI. The sample taken for sequencing was stem cell memory CD4+ T cells from blood. The label giving this sample's cell subset or site can be read as: stem cell-like memory CD4+ T cells. This sequence was found in a woman in her thirties or forties with type 1 diabetes. The sequence links TRBV6-5 to TRBJ2-1, with 7 central nucleotides matching TRBD2. The nucleotide sequence is TGTGCCAGCACCCTAGCGGCAAGTAATGAGCAGTTCTTC. Translated, it gives CASTLAASNEQFF.